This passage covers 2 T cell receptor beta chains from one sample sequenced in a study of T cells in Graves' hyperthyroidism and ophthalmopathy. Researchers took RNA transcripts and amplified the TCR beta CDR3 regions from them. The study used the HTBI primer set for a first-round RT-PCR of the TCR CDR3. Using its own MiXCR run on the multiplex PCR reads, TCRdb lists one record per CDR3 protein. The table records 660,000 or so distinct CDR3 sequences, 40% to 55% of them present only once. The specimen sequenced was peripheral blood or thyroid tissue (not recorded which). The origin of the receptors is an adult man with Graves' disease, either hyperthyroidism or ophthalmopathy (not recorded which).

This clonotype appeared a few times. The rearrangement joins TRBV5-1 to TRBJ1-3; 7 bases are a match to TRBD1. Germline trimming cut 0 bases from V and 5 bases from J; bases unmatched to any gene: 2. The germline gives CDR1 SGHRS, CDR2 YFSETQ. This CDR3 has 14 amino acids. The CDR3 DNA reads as TGCGCCAGCAGCTTGGAGGGACAGAGAAACACCATATATTTT. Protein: CASSLEGQRNTIYF.

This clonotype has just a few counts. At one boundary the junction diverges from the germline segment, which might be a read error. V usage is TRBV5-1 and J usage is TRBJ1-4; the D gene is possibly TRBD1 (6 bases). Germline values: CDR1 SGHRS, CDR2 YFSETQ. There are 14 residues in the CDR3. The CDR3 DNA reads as TGCGCCAGCAGTTTGGACAGCCATAATGAAAAACTGTTTTTT. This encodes CASSLDSHNEKLFF.